A selection of T cell receptor beta chains follows, all from one sample in a study of vaccination effects on CD4 cells after COVID-19. TCRdb's copy holds only in-frame clones and misses some; the assay was immunoSEQ multiplex PCR. The repertoire includes around 46,000 clones, around 80% of them detected once, and more than 13% sits in the top ten. These TCRs' antigens remain unknown. The sequencing used CD4+ T cells from PBMCs cultured with HCoV-OC43 spike peptides, collected after COVID-19 vaccination. These receptor sequences come from a human donor who received a COVID-19 vaccine. The CDR3 runs from the conserved cysteine through the conserved F or W. D genes are given only for firm matches. Size values are once, few and many counts, or a class for expanded clones, and some rows have none.

V: TRBV5-6
size: -
J: TRBJ1-2
D: TRBD1
CDR3: CASSTQGVFSYGYTF
DNA: TGTGCCAGCAGCACCCAGGGGGTCTTCTCCTATGGCTACACCTTC

V: TRBV10-3
size: -
J: TRBJ2-1
D: TRBD2
CDR3: CAISAGGDNEQFF
DNA: TGTGCCATCAGTGCGGGAGGGGACAATGAGCAGTTCTTC

V: TRBV4-1
size: -
J: TRBJ1-4
D: -
CDR3: CASSLTKNEKLFF
DNA: TGCGCCAGCAGCCTAACTAAGAATGAAAAACTGTTTTTT

V: TRBV5-6
size: -
J: TRBJ1-1
D: -
CDR3: CASSLGSTAPAFF
DNA: TGTGCCAGCAGCTTGGGGTCCACGGCGCCAGCTTTCTTT

V: TRBV7-2
size: -
J: TRBJ2-3
D: -
CDR3: CASSLGGAPTDTQYF
DNA: TGTGCCAGCAGCTTAGGAGGGGCACCCACAGATACGCAGTATTTT

V: TRBV3-1/TRBV3-2
size: few
J: TRBJ2-5
D: TRBD2
CDR3: CASSHFGEGETQYF
DNA: TGTGCCAGCAGCCACTTTGGGGAGGGAGAGACCCAGTACTTC

V: TRBV6-2/TRBV6-3
size: -
J: TRBJ2-7
D: -
CDR3: CASSFPGHPYEQYF
DNA: TGTGCCAGCAGTTTCCCGGGACATCCCTACGAGCAGTACTTC

V: TRBV6-4
size: -
J: TRBJ1-6
D: TRBD1
CDR3: CASSAGQYNSPLHF
DNA: TGTGCCAGCAGTGCGGGACAGTATAATTCACCCCTCCACTTT

V: TRBV9
size: -
J: TRBJ1-4
D: -
CDR3: CASSVGLSVGKLFF
DNA: TGTGCCAGCAGCGTAGGTCTGTCGGTTGGAAAACTGTTTTTT

V: TRBV30
size: -
J: TRBJ2-1
D: -
CDR3: CAWSPAPLARNEQFF
DNA: TGTGCCTGGAGTCCAGCCCCTCTCGCGCGCAATGAGCAGTTCTTC

V: TRBV11-2
size: -
J: TRBJ1-2
D: TRBD1
CDR3: CASSYDRGTYGYTF
DNA: TGTGCCAGCAGCTACGACAGGGGGACCTATGGCTACACCTTC

V: TRBV5-6
size: few
J: TRBJ2-7
D: -
CDR3: CASSLTGGDEQYF
DNA: TGTGCCAGCAGCTTAACAGGAGGCGACGAGCAGTACTTC

V: TRBV5-5
size: -
J: TRBJ1-1
D: -
CDR3: CASSLEGRVATEAFF
DNA: TGTGCCAGCAGCTTGGAGGGCAGGGTGGCCACTGAAGCTTTCTTT

V: TRBV12-5
size: -
J: TRBJ2-1
D: -
CDR3: CASGRTSSTYNEQFF
DNA: TGTGCTAGTGGTCGTACTTCGTCGACCTACAATGAGCAGTTCTTC

V: TRBV6-5
size: -
J: TRBJ2-3
D: -
CDR3: CASRGGGLTDTQYF
DNA: TGTGCCAGCCGGGGAGGGGGACTCACAGATACGCAGTATTTT